Included here is one T cell receptor (beta chain) sequence, with context. The antigen remains undetermined. The data are from a study of cytomegalovirus exposure and HLA in healthy donors. The study, taken as a whole, reports: It was confirmed in vitro that a few of the CMV-associated chains were specific for CMV antigens. Later examination showed HLA-associated TCR beta chains had greater clonal expansion than equally common others. A later analysis associated 15,000 or so TCR beta sequences with HLA alleles at a 0.05 false discovery rate.

With 60 Vbeta and 13 Jbeta primers, the PCR was carried out. Sequencing was performed with immunoSEQ multiplex PCR; in TCRdb, only in-frame clones are kept and a portion is missing. This sample has roughly 150,000 clones, with 60% to 80% found just once. The CDR3 covers 15 residues. Germline V gives CDR1 SEHNR, CDR2 FQNEAQ (reference sequence). The ends were cut back, 5 bases at V and 8 bases at J, with 18 bases in the middle. This rearrangement joins TRBV7-9 to TRBJ1-4; a possible D gene is TRBD1 (5 bases). The clonotype comes from a male donor in good health and CMV-seronegative. Sequenced input: PBMCs. CDR3 protein: CASSARGRVGEKLFF. The DNA of the CDR3 is TGTGCCAGCAGCGCTCGAGGCAGGGTGGGAGAAAAACTGTTTTTT.